The clone carrying this T cell receptor (beta chain) has only one observation. This sample stems from a study of CD8+ T cells in alopecia areata. Overall study: Each of the treated patients was given oral tofacitinib, 5 to 10 mg twice daily, for moderate-to-severe alopecia areata.

Treatment noted: oral pan-JAK inhibitor, 5-10 mg twice daily. From PBMCs, CD4+ and CD8+ T cells were sorted. In germline, CDR1 is SQVTM, CDR2 ANQGSEA. The CDR3 has 14 amino acids. V lost 4 bases and J 3 bases, leaving 12 bases between the germline ends. RNA was extracted and reverse transcribed into cDNA as the sequencing template. Sequenced by immunoSEQ multiplex PCR; TCRdb stores in-frame clones only, minus some. This table holds approximately 200,000 clones, more than 55% found once. The chain joins TRBV29-1 to TRBJ2-2; possibly TRBD2 for D (7 bases). This sample comprised CD4+ T cells sorted from blood, obtained at week 4, from a patient treated with tofacitinib. This TCR derives from a human donor with alopecia areata. DNA of the CDR3: TGCAGCGTTGGGGAGGGACAACACACCGGGGAGCTGTTTTTT. This translates into CSVGEGQHTGELFF.